Listed below are T cell receptor beta chains from one sample, sequenced in a study of blood T cells in healthy people across ages. MiXCR, applied by TCRdb to the 5' RACE reads, yields one record per CDR3 protein. The table lists roughly 730,000 distinct CDR3 sequences, about 56% of them singletons. Specimen: blood. These receptors came from a man aged 40-49 years in good health. The conserved cysteine and the conserved F or W are not part of the CDR3 here. Not every row has a clone size; where given, it reads once, few, many or a size class.

TRBV7-2,NA,ASSLGGSLTGELF
TRBV27,NA,ASSSLVGQGSNEQY
TRBV28,NA,ASSLSRGGGYT
TRBV7-2,few,ASSWREGEQF
TRBV5-6,NA,ASSSTDGSSYNEQY
TRBV25-1,NA,ASSLPSGTQY
TRBV4-2,NA,ASSHSTGQGNQPQH
TRBV6-5,NA,ASSSAGEYSNYGYT
TRBV12-3/TRBV12-4,NA,ASNKAGTSGTNEQF
TRBV20-1,NA,SAAGMQYSNQPQH
TRBV4-2,once,ASSQDPRGSGYT
TRBV29-1,NA,SVVSGVDEQF
TRBV5-1,NA,ASSPGQDNIQY
TRBV2,NA,ASSGMRVTNTGELF
TRBV7-6,NA,ASSPSDREAAF
TRBV11-2,once,ASSFRGNSQY
TRBV5-1,NA,ASSLDGTGDQPQH
TRBV10-3,NA,AISELSGRTEAF
TRBV12-3/TRBV12-4,NA,ASRLRGGTQY
TRBV2,NA,ASSDGGSYEQY
TRBV5-1,NA,ASAPGLAGLLAFCNGQF
TRBV11-1,NA,ASSLSQNNEQY
TRBV29-1,NA,SGGQSVSTDTQY
TRBV5-1,NA,ASSLQGQEINYGYT
TRBV6-5,many,ASSYGDLKYNEQF
TRBV6-1,NA,ASRSNSNANYGYT
TRBV4-1,NA,ASSLDQGQSTEAF
TRBV19,NA,ASKNGMGTDTQY
TRBV29-1,NA,SARSGDTEAF
TRBV6-5,NA,ASSGDNYEQY
TRBV14,NA,ASSRTGGSGSPLH
TRBV6-1,few,ASSGQLGNRGYT
TRBV10-3,few,AISYVGIGISTYGYT
TRBV7-6,many,ASSLGGQSTDTQY
TRBV29-1,NA,SVGITDAQY
TRBV14,NA,ASSQVGLAGPQASYNEQF
TRBV7-9,NA,ASSVALILGYT
TRBV7-9,NA,ASSMGQNTGELF
TRBV20-1,NA,SARLRQGGNSPLH
TRBV12-3/TRBV12-4,few,ASSLGGTRFETQY
TRBV2,NA,ASSPAGPSYNEQF
TRBV10-3,NA,AISRQGDPWETQY
TRBV7-9,NA,ASSFDRGKQETQY
TRBV6-5,NA,ASSYSFLRSGGILQETQY
TRBV6-2/TRBV6-3,NA,ASIGGNHQDTQY
TRBV7-8,NA,ASSLVYLQGNQPQH
TRBV5-1,NA,ASSLDLRNNEQF
TRBV6-2/TRBV6-3,few,ASIGGVAGGEQF
TRBV20-1,once,SARGATNTEAF
TRBV12-3/TRBV12-4,NA,ASETGPNQPQH
TRBV4-1,NA,ASSHPTGGRNYGYT
TRBV29-1,NA,TVQFSYNEQY
TRBV6-5,NA,ASSYRGAGETQY
TRBV12-5,NA,ASGQGGLSYNEQF
TRBV7-9,NA,ASSLRGWEDNEQY